The 24 T cell receptor beta chains reported below all come from one sample, sequenced in a study of regulatory T cells in long-lasting Graves disease. Building of the TCR beta libraries involved iRepertoire HTBI primers and Arm-PCR of CDR3 regions. Using its own MiXCR run on the multiplex PCR reads, TCRdb lists one record per CDR3 protein. The sample has around 240,000 distinct CDR3 sequences, 15% to 20% seen once; the top ten hold roughly 15%. Time point here: newly diagnosed GD, antithyroid drugs for less than 3 months. Generation of the TCR library employed RNA extracted from PBMCs. These records were also assigned to another study, of T cells in Graves' hyperthyroidism and ophthalmopathy.

Here the sequenced sample was peripheral blood mononuclear cells (PBMCs), taken at new diagnosis, from a patient treated with antithyroid drugs. The receptors originated from a woman in her 30s with Graves disease.

This clonotype was observed at least ten times. The CDR3 DNA reads TGCGCCAGCAGCCAAGTTCAGGGTATCGAGCAGTACTTC. Residues: CASSQVQGIEQYF. V and J are TRBV4-1 and TRBJ2-7; weak D call: TRBD1 (5 bases). The V gene's germline CDR1 is MGHRA and CDR2 YSYEKL. The CDR3 spans 13 residues. Trimming stripped 1 base from V and 6 bases from J, with 10 bases between.

The chain combines TRBV3-1 with TRBJ2-5; no clear D gene. The V end was cut by 6 bases, the J end by 6 bases, with 14 bases between. CDR1 is LGHDT and CDR2 is YNNKEL in the germline V gene (reference sequence). This CDR3 is built from 13 residues. CDR3 loop: CASRGQVLKTQYF. As DNA, the CDR3 is TGTGCCAGCAGAGGGCAGGTCTTGAAGACCCAGTACTTC.

In this sample, this clonotype turned up many times. J is TRBJ1-4 and V is TRBV20-1, with TRBD1 matching 10 bases. After removal of 5 bases from V and 1 base from J, the junction contained 13 bases not matched to a gene. Germline V gene data show CDR1 as DFQATT and CDR2 as SNEGSKA (reference sequence). There are 18 residues in the CDR3. CDR3 in amino acids: CSAVTPGQGYGTNEKLFF. CDR3 DNA: TGCAGTGCTGTAACGCCGGGACAGGGGTACGGAACTAATGAAAAACTGTTTTTT.

The chain carries TRBV19 and TRBJ1-2; D call uncertain. This CDR3 is built from 14 residues. V gave up 1 base and J gave up 2 bases, with 8 bases separating them. Germline values: CDR1 LNHDA, CDR2 SQIVND (reference sequence). The CDR3 region has the DNA TGTGCCAGTAGTATAGCGTGGGGAAACTATGGCTACACCTTC. This sequence encodes CASSIAWGNYGYTF. Filled out from reference TRBV19 and TRBJ1-2, the complete variable domain reads DGGITQSPKYLFRKEGQNVTLSCEQNLNHDAMYWYRQDPGQGLRLIYYSQIVNDFQKGDIAEGYSVSREKKESFPLTVTSAQKNPTAFYLCASSIAWGNYGYTFGSGTRLTVV.

This clonotype was observed at least ten times. CDR3 amino acids: CASSLAVSYEQYF. CDR3 DNA: TGTGCCAGCAGCTTAGCCGTCTCCTACGAGCAGTACTTC. The chain combines TRBV7-2 with TRBJ2-7, with D unresolved. The CDR3 covers 13 residues. Trimming removed 0 bases at V and 0 bases at J, with 3 bases between. Germline V CDR1 and CDR2: SGHTA, FQGNSA.

V is TRBV6-1 and J is TRBJ1-6; no reliable D call. CDR3 length equals 17 residues. Trimming removed 6 bases from V and 0 bases from J, with 15 bases in between. Germline loops: CDR1 MNHNS, CDR2 SASEGT. CDR3 sequence (DNA): TGTGCCAGCAGCCCCGAGGGCGTAAGCTCCTATAATTCACCCCTCCACTTT. It yields the protein CASSPEGVSSYNSPLHF.

Note on this clonotype: The junction does not match germline at one end; this may be a read error. The chain has TRBV12-3 or TRBV12-4 and TRBJ2-7; perhaps TRBD1 as D (7 bases). This CDR3 has 14 amino acids. Here the CDR3 DNA reads TGTGTCAGCAGGTCGGGGGACAGAGCCTACGAGCAGTACTTC. Amino acid sequence: CVSRSGDRAYEQYF.

The chain combines TRBV7-6 with TRBJ2-2, with D possibly called TRBD1 or TRBD2 (6 bases each). This CDR3 is built from 15 residues. Germline CDR1 reads SGHVS; CDR2 reads FNYEAQ. V was shortened by 5 bases and J by 4 bases, with 14 bases between the two germline ends. The CDR3, as DNA: TGTGCCAGCAGCCCCTCGGGGGCGGGCACCGGGGAGCTGTTTTTT. Translation gives CASSPSGAGTGELFF.

The sample holds many counts of this clonotype. The rearrangement links TRBV20-1 to TRBJ1-1, with D unclear. Between the trimmed V and J ends, which lost 2 bases and 1 base, there was a span of 5 bases. The CDR3 has 12 residues. Per the germline V gene, CDR1 is DFQATT and CDR2 is SNEGSKA (reference sequence). The DNA of the CDR3 is TGCAGTGCTAGACACGGGAACACTGAAGCTTTCTTT. Translating gives CSARHGNTEAFF.

This clonotype was counted only a few times. V and J are TRBV19 and TRBJ2-3, with unresolved D. This CDR3 comprises 13 residues. The V gene lost 0 bases and the J gene lost 7 bases, with 8 bases spanning the gap. Germline V lookup: CDR1 LNHDA, CDR2 SQIVND (reference sequence). CDR3 in amino acids: CASSIDAINTQYF. CDR3 DNA sequence: TGTGCCAGTAGTATAGATGCCATCAATACGCAGTATTTT.

The chain recombines TRBV14 with TRBJ2-5, with D possibly TRBD2 on 5 matching bases. Germline V CDR1 and CDR2: SGHDN, FVKESK. V was cut by 1 base and J by 5 bases, with 8 bases left in between. The CDR3 runs 13 residues. Here the CDR3 DNA reads TGTGCCAGCAGCCAAGCGGGGAGCGAGACCCAGTACTTC. It is translated as CASSQAGSETQYF.

This clonotype showed up many times. V usage is TRBV20-1 and J usage is TRBJ1-5; possibly TRBD1 for D (6 bases). Germline V gene lookup returns CDR1 DFQATT and CDR2 SNEGSKA (reference sequence). V gave up 6 bases and J gave up 4 bases, with 13 bases separating them. CDR3 length: 13 amino acids. Written as DNA, the CDR3 is TGCAGTGCCGATACAGGGTTGAATCAGCCCCAGCATTTT. Translating it yields CSADTGLNQPQHF.

The chain uses TRBV6-1 and TRBJ1-5; D gene unclear. CDR1 and CDR2 from the germline V gene are MNHNS and SASEGT. The CDR3 extends over 13 amino acids. The germline V and J ends were trimmed by 7 bases and 7 bases, with 14 bases remaining between them. CDR3 protein: CASTKTAGQPQHF. As DNA, the CDR3 is TGTGCCAGCACTAAGACTGCGGGCCAGCCCCAGCATTTT.

A few counts support this clonotype. For the CDR3, the DNA is TGCGCCAGCAGTGACCACAGTCACTATGGCTACACCTTC. Protein product: CASSDHSHYGYTF. V is TRBV10-1 and J is TRBJ1-2, with no clear D. CDR1 and CDR2 from the germline V gene are WNHNN and SYGVQD (reference sequence). The CDR3 loop spans 13 amino acids. Trimming stripped 3 bases from V and 3 bases from J, with 8 bases between.

In regard to this clonotype: This likely reflects a read error, since a far larger clone is one base away. The V gene is TRBV11-2, the J gene TRBJ2-1; 7 bases align to TRBD2. V shed 1 base, J shed 6 bases, and the junction held 6 bases outside the gene matches. Per germline, CDR1 SGHAT and CDR2 FQNNGV. The CDR3 sequence is 15 residues long. CDR3 protein: CASSLGLADFNEQFF. The CDR3 DNA reads as TGTGCCAGCAGCTTAGGGCTAGCGGACTTCAATGAGCAGTTCTTC. Looking up the rest from reference TRBV11-2 and TRBJ2-1 gives the full variable domain: EAGVAQSPRYKIIEKRQSVAFWCNPISGHATLYWYQQILGQGPKLLIQFQNNGVVDDSQLPKDRFSAERLKGVDSTLKIQPAKLEDSAVYLCASSLGLADFNEQFFGPGTRLTVL.

This clonotype has ten or more counts. Compared with germline, one end of the junction differs, possibly owing to a read error. The CDR3 bases are TGTGCCAGCAGCCAAGGAGGGACGGCTGAGGGGAGGTTT. It specifies CASSQGGTAEGRF. The chain combines TRBV3-1 with TRBJ1-1; D may be TRBD1 (5 bases). Germline V gene data show CDR1 as LGHDT and CDR2 as YNNKEL (reference sequence). This CDR3 is built from 13 residues.

This clonotype was seen many times. J is TRBJ1-2 and V is TRBV6-2 or TRBV6-3; no clear D. The CDR3 is made up of 13 amino acids. The ends were cut back, 4 bases at V and 2 bases at J, with 8 bases in the middle. Germline V gene data show CDR1 as MNHEY and CDR2 as SVGEGT. As DNA, the CDR3 is TGTGCCAGCAGTTCTCAGGACAACTATGGCTACACCTTC. Residues: CASSSQDNYGYTF.

This rearrangement joins TRBV20-1 to TRBJ1-2; tentative D call: TRBD1 (5 bases). Germline values: CDR1 DFQATT, CDR2 SNEGSKA (reference sequence). V was trimmed by 0 bases and J by 6 bases, leaving 11 bases between them. This CDR3 is 13 amino acids long. This CDR3 reads CSAREPEGHGYTF. The CDR3 coding sequence is TGCAGTGCTAGAGAGCCGGAGGGGCATGGCTACACCTTC.

The V and J genes are TRBV10-1 and TRBJ2-3; D uncertain. Germline lookup yields CDR1 WNHNN and CDR2 SYGVQD (reference sequence). The CDR3 length is 14 residues. V was trimmed by 3 bases and J by 2 bases, leaving 9 bases between them. The CDR3 DNA sequence: TGCGCCAGCAGTGATAATCCCGACACAGATACGCAGTATTTT. This encodes CASSDNPDTDTQYF.

Only a few counts were recorded for this clonotype. The chain couples TRBV12-5 to TRBJ2-1; TRBD2 aligns across 12 bases. After removal of 5 bases from V and 7 bases from J, the junction contained 18 bases not matched to a gene. Germline CDR1 LGHNT, CDR2 FRNRAP. This CDR3 has 19 residues. CDR3: CASGAPSGGAALTLNEQFF. The CDR3 region has the DNA TGTGCTAGTGGTGCGCCTAGCGGGGGGGCGGCTCTTACATTGAATGAGCAGTTCTTC. Full variable domain (remainder filled in from reference TRBV12-5 and TRBJ2-1): DARVTQTPRHKVTEMGQEVTMRCQPILGHNTVFWYRQTMMQGLELLAYFRNRAPLDDSGMPKDRFSAEMPDATLATLKIQPSEPRDSAVYFCASGAPSGGAALTLNEQFFGPGTRLTVL.

This clonotype was seen at least ten times. The CDR3 region is CASSEAGLAGEETQYF. Written as DNA, the CDR3 is TGTGCCAGCAGTGAAGCAGGACTAGCGGGGGAAGAGACCCAGTACTTC. This sequence joins TRBV6-2 or TRBV6-3 and TRBJ2-5; 13 nucleotides line up with TRBD2. The CDR3 extends over 16 amino acids. Unmatched junction bases numbered 6, after V lost 5 bases and J lost 3 bases. Germline CDR1 MNHEY, CDR2 SVGEGT.

A word on this clonotype: A much larger clone differs from this one at a single base, so this may be a read error. The chain joins TRBV12-3 or TRBV12-4 to TRBJ1-1; possible D gene TRBD1, 5 bases. The CDR3 is made up of 13 amino acids. V was cut by 8 bases and J by 4 bases, with 14 bases left in between. The CDR3 nucleotides are TGTGCCAGCTGCCCACTTCAGGGCACTGAAGCTTTCTTT. It yields the protein CASCPLQGTEAFF.

The gene calls are TRBV12-3 or TRBV12-4 and TRBJ2-7; TRBD2 agrees at 7 bases. This CDR3 has 15 amino acids. The J segment lost 3 bases and the V segment lost 5 bases, leaving 10 bases of the junction unmatched. This CDR3 reads CASSQGTIISYEQYF. CDR3 sequence (DNA): TGTGCCAGCAGTCAAGGGACTATTATAAGCTACGAGCAGTACTTC.

A remark on this clonotype: A far larger clone is one base from this, pointing to a likely read error. It is likely a read error, because the conserved phenylalanine at the end of the CDR3 is missing. This sequence joins TRBV11-2 and TRBJ1-5; no firm D call. V was pared by 0 bases and J by 5 bases, with 14 bases between. The CDR3 has 16 amino acids. Per the germline V gene, CDR1 is SGHAT and CDR2 is FQNNGV. In DNA form, the CDR3 reads TGTGCCAGCAGCTTAGAATGGTCAGCTATTGATCAGCCCCAGCATCTT. Amino acids: CASSLEWSAIDQPQHL.